The sequence of this T cell receptor beta chain was determined in a study of T cell repertoires in cytomegalovirus infection. In the study overall: Indicated by public TCR beta signatures were CMV infection and matching HLA type.

This clonotype has at least ten counts. Its specificity is not known. Study results and caveats: Totalled public TCR beta family frequency picked out people who carried CMV plus the relevant HLA. Dominating the ex vivo response were HLA-C-restricted CMV-specific TCR beta clonotypes.

This CDR3 region has 18 residues. Germline V gene lookup returns CDR1 SEHNR and CDR2 FQNEAQ (reference sequence). V dropped 5 bases and J dropped 0 bases, with 21 bases sitting between them. TCRdb reprocessed the reads with MiXCR, giving one entry per CDR3 protein. The sample lists under 800,000 distinct CDR3 sequences; 24% were seen once. The J gene is TRBJ2-3, the V gene TRBV7-9, with D perhaps TRBD1 (5 bases). This receptor was identified in a human donor in good health (CMV status not recorded). Some clones in this sample may be carry-over from other donors' samples. The sequencing input was CD8+ T cells from PBMCs. The CDR3 sequence: CASSGISRTFTSTDTQYF. The CDR3 nucleotides read TGTGCCAGCAGCGGAATCTCGCGGACATTCACTAGCACAGATACGCAGTATTTT.